The T cell receptor beta chain under discussion was sequenced for a study of blood T cells in healthy people across ages. Study-wide points: Across the age range, TCR beta diversity per million T cells fell in a roughly linear way.

This clonotype was recorded many times. Its antigen is unknown. A second PCR of about 7 to 11 cycles used a sample-barcoded 5' primer and a J-beta primer mix. Each cDNA was tagged by a template-switch adaptor containing 12 random nucleotides. TCRdb passed the 5' RACE reads through MiXCR, listing each CDR3 protein once. Of about 730,000 distinct CDR3 sequences in the sample, roughly 41% were seen once. CDR1 ENHRY and CDR2 SYGVKD come from the germline V gene. The CDR3 spans 15 residues. The V and J ends lost 2 bases and 1 base respectively, with 11 bases between them. Specimen: blood. This chain connects TRBV10-3 to TRBJ2-5; D unresolved. The sequence was obtained from a woman aged 55-69 years in good health. In DNA form, the CDR3 reads TGTGCCATCAGTGAGGGTTGGCCTTTCCAAGAGACCCAGTACTTC. Translated: CAISEGWPFQETQYF.